One and the same sample provided the 8 T cell receptor beta chains below, sequenced in a study of CD8 T cells in Susac syndrome. Random hexamers primed reverse transcription of about 0.5 to 1 ug RNA. Via MiXCR, TCRdb re-called the immunoSEQ multiplex PCR reads, giving one row per CDR3 protein. The sample consists of around 81,000 distinct CDR3 sequences, around 94% of them appearing once. Specimen: CD8+ T cells from PBMCs. The receptors here all came from a human donor with Susac syndrome.

The genes are TRBV18 and TRBJ2-1; D may be TRBD2 (6 bases). The CDR3 is made up of 15 amino acids. With 3 bases removed from V and 0 bases from J, the gap between germline ends came to 9 bases. Germline CDR1 is KGHSH and CDR2 is LQKENI. The CDR3 sequence is CASSPLGGSYNEQFF. The CDR3 bases are TGTGCCAGCTCACCCCTGGGGGGCTCCTACAATGAGCAGTTCTTC.

The J gene is TRBJ1-1, the V gene TRBV10-3; D is undetermined. This CDR3 spans 14 amino acids. Germline V CDR1 and CDR2: ENHRY, SYGVKD. With 0 bases removed from V and 1 base from J, the gap between germline ends came to 6 bases. Written as DNA, the CDR3 is TGTGCCATCAGTGAGTCGGGAGGGAACACTGAAGCTTTCTTT. It translates to CAISESGGNTEAFF.

The chain recombines TRBV12-3 or TRBV12-4 with TRBJ2-5, with D possibly being TRBD1 (6 bases). The germline V and J ends were trimmed by 6 bases and 2 bases, with 19 bases remaining between them. There are 16 residues in the CDR3. DNA for the CDR3: TGTGCCAGCAGGCGGACAGAAGCTAAATCGCAAGAGACCCAGTACTTC. Amino acids: CASRRTEAKSQETQYF.

This chain links TRBV12-3 or TRBV12-4 with TRBJ2-2; TRBD1 is a possible D gene (5 bases). CDR3 size: 19 residues. V was trimmed by 5 bases and J by 7 bases, leaving 29 bases between them. DNA of the CDR3: TGTGCCAGCAGTCCTTTTAGAATTGAAAAGGGGTCCCTTGGCGGGGAGCTGTTTTTT. This sequence encodes CASSPFRIEKGSLGGELFF.

The gene calls are TRBV13 and TRBJ1-2; no definite D call. The CDR3 runs to 16 residues. V was trimmed by 0 bases and J by 4 bases, leaving 15 bases between them. Germline V gene lookup returns CDR1 PRHDT and CDR2 FYEKMQ (reference sequence). The CDR3 loop is CASSLGSRGSRYGYTF. The CDR3, as DNA: TGTGCCAGCAGCTTAGGCTCGAGAGGGAGTCGCTATGGCTACACCTTC. Drawing the rest from reference TRBV13 and TRBJ1-2, the complete variable domain is AAGVIQSPRHLIKEKRETATLKCYPIPRHDTVYWYQQGPGQDPQFLISFYEKMQSDKGSIPDRFSAQQFSDYHSELNMSSLELGDSALYFCASSLGSRGSRYGYTFGSGTRLTVV.

The chain recombines TRBV12-3 or TRBV12-4 with TRBJ2-6; D might be TRBD1 (6 bases). Trimming removed 6 bases at V and 0 bases at J, with 18 bases between. This CDR3 is 18 amino acids long. The CDR3 DNA sequence: TGTGCCAGCAGAACCTGGACAGACCCAAGCTCTGGGGCCAACGTCCTGACTTTC. Protein: CASRTWTDPSSGANVLTF.

This rearrangement joins TRBV7-8 to TRBJ2-1; the D gene is possibly TRBD2 (5 bases). This CDR3 is built from 16 residues. Germline loops: CDR1 SGHVS, CDR2 FQNEAQ. Deletions cut 5 bases from V and 2 bases from J, with 16 bases between. This CDR3 is CASSLGLIKAYNEQFF. The CDR3 DNA follows: TGTGCCAGCAGCCTAGGACTGATCAAGGCCTACAATGAGCAGTTCTTC.

The V and J genes are TRBV7-6 and TRBJ2-3; 7 bases agree with TRBD2. The CDR3 consists of 16 residues. Germline CDR1 reads SGHVS; CDR2 reads FNYEAQ. Trimming took 5 bases from V and 1 from J; bases not matched to a gene: 9. CDR3 nucleotides: TGTGCCAGCAGCCCCTCCAGCGGGATCGGCACAGATACGCAGTATTTT. Translation gives CASSPSSGIGTDTQYF.